This T cell receptor beta chain was retrieved from a study of Ad26.COV2.S vaccination and SARS-CoV-2 variants. Study-level results: Responses of spike-specific T cells (both CD8+ and CD4+) reportedly showed substantial breadth after vaccination.

The sample's treatment: some 20 received Ad26.COV2.S at low or high dose, single or two shots; 5 received placebo; per-sample allocation not given. On day 63 after the first injection, vaccine and placebo recipients gave samples. The vaccine delivered Wuhan-strain SARS-CoV-2 spike through an Ad26 vector. Only in-frame clones appear in the TCRdb table, and some are missing; sequencing was by immunoSEQ multiplex PCR. Of 440,000 or so clones listed, 90% were seen once; the top ten hold roughly 3.9%. J was trimmed by 6 bases and V by 4 bases; bases with no gene match: 10. Germline assignment: CDR1 MNHEY and CDR2 SMNVEV (reference sequence). The CDR3 contains 16 residues. Note on this clone: What it binds is unknown.

The chain recombines TRBV27 with TRBJ2-3; the match to TRBD2 covers 10 bases. Sequenced here: peripheral blood, sampled in a trial of Ad26.COV2.S vaccine versus placebo. This TCR was sampled from a person between 18 and 65 years old who received the Ad26.COV2.S COVID-19 vaccine or a placebo. The CDR3 loop reads CASSSSLAGIGDTQYF. CDR3 in DNA: TGTGCCAGCAGTTCTTCACTAGCGGGAATTGGGGATACGCAGTATTTT.